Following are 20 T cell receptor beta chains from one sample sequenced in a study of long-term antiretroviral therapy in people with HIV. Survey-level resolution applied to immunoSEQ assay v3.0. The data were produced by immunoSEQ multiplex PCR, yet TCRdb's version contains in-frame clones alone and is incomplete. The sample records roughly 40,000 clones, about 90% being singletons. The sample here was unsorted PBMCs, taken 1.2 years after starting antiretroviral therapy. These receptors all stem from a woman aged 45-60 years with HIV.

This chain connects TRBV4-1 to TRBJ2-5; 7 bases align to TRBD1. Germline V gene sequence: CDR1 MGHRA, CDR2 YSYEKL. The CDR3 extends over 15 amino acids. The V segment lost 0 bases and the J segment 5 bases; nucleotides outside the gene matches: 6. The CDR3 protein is CASSQEDRNGETQYF. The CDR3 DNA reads TGCGCCAGCAGCCAAGAGGACAGGAACGGGGAGACCCAGTACTTC.

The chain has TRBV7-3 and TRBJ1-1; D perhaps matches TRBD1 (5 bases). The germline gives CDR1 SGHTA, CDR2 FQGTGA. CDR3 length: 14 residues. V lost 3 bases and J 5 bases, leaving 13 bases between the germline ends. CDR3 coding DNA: TGTGCCAGCAGCTTCTCCCAGGGTTTGACTGAAGCTTTCTTT. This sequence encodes CASSFSQGLTEAFF.

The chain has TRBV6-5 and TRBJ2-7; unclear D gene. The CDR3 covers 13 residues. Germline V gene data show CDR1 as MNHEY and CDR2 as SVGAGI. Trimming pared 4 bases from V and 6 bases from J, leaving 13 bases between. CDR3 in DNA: TGTGCCAGCAGTTTAAGGGCCCCCTTCGAGCAGTACTTC. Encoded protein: CASSLRAPFEQYF.

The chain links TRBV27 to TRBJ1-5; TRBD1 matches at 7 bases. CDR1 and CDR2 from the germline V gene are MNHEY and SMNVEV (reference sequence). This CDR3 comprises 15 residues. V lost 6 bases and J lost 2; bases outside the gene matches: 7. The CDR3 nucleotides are TGTGCCAGCAGGGAGGGGGCTTTAGGCAATCAGCCCCAGCATTTT. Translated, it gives CASREGALGNQPQHF.

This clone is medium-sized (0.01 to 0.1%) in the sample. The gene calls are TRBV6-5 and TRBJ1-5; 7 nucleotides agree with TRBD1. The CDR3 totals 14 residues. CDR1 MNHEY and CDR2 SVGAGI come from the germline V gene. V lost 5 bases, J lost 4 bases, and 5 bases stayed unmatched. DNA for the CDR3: TGTGCCAGCAGTCAGGGACAGAAGAATCAGCCCCAGCATTTT. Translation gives CASSQGQKNQPQHF.

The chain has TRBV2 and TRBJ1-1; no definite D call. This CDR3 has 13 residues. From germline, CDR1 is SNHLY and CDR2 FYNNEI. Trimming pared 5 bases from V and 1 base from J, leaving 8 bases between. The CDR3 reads CASSQDGNTEAFF. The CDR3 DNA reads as TGTGCCAGCAGTCAGGACGGGAACACTGAAGCTTTCTTT.

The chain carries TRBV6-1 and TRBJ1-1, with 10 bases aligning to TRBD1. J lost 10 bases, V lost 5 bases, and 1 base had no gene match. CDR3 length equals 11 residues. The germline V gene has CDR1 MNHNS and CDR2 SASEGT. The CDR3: CASSRDRGAFF. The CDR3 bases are TGTGCCAGCAGTAGGGACAGGGGAGCTTTCTTT.

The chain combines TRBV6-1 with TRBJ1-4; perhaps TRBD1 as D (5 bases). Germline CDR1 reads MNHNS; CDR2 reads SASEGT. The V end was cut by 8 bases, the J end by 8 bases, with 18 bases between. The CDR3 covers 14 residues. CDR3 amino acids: CASYRDPVAEKLFF. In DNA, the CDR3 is TGTGCCAGCTACCGGGACCCAGTCGCCGAAAAACTGTTTTTT.

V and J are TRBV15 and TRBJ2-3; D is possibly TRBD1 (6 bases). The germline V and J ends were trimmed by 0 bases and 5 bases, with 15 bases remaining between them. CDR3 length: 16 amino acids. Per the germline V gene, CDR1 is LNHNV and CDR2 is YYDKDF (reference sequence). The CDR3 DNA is TGTGCCACCAGCAGAGAAGGGAACAGGGTCGGAGATACGCAGTATTTT. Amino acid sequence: CATSREGNRVGDTQYF.

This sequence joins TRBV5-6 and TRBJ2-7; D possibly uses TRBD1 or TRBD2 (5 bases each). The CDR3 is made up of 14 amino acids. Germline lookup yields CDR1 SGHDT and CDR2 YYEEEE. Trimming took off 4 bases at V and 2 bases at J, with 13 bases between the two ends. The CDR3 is CASSPRDAAYEQYF. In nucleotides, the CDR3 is TGTGCCAGCAGCCCCCGGGACGCAGCCTACGAGCAGTACTTC.

CDR3 in amino acids: CASSYSSEYTEAFF. CDR3 DNA sequence: TGTGCCAGCAGTTACTCTTCAGAGTACACTGAAGCTTTCTTT. The chain carries TRBV6-5 and TRBJ1-1, with unresolved D. Trimming cost V 0 bases and J 3 bases, with 8 bases left between them. CDR3 length: 14 residues. Germline values: CDR1 MNHEY, CDR2 SVGAGI.

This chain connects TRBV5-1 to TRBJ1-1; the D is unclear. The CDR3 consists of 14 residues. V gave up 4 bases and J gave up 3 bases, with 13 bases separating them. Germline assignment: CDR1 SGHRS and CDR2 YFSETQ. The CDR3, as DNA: TGCGCCAGCAGCCCGAGGGTTGGGGACACTGAAGCTTTCTTT. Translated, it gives CASSPRVGDTEAFF.

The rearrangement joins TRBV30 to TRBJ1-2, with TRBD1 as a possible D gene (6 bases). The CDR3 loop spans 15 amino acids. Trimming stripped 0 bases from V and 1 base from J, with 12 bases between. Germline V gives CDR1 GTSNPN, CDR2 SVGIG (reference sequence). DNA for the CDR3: TGTGCCTGGAGTGTACCATCAGGGGTTAACTATGGCTACACCTTC. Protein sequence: CAWSVPSGVNYGYTF.

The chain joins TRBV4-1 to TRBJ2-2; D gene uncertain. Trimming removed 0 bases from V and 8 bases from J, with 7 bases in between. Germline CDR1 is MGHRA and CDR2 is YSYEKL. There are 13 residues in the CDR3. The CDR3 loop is CASSQELSGELFF. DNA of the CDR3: TGCGCCAGCAGCCAAGAATTGTCGGGGGAGCTGTTTTTT.

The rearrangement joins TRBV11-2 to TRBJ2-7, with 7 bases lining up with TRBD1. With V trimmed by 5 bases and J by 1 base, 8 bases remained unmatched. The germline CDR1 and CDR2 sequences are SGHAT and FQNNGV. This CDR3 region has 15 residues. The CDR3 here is CASSTTVGQSYEQYF. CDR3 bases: TGTGCCAGCAGCACTACCGTGGGACAGTCCTACGAGCAGTACTTC.

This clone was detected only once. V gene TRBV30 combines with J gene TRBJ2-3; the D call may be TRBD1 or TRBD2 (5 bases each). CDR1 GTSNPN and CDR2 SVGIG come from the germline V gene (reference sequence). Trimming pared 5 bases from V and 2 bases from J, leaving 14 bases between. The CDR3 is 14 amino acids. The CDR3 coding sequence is TGTGCCTGGGGTCCCCGGGACCCCACAGATACGCAGTATTTT. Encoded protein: CAWGPRDPTDTQYF.

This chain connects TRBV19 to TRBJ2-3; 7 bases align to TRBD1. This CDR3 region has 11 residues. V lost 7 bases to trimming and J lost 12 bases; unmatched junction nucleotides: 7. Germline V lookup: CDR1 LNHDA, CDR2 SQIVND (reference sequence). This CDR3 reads CASKQGDSQYF. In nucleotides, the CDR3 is TGTGCCAGTAAGCAGGGGGACAGTCAGTATTTT.

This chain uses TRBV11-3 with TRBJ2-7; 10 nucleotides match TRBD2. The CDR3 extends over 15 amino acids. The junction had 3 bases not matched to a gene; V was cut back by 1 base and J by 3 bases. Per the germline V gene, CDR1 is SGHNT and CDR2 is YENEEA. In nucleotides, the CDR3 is TGTGCCAGCAGCTTAGGGGCTAGCGGGAGCTACGAGCAGTACTTC. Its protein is CASSLGASGSYEQYF.

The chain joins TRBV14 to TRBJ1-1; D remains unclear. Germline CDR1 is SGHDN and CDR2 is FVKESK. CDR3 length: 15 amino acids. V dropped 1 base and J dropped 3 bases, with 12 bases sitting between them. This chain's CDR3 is CASSQGTAKYTEAFF. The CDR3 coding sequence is TGTGCCAGCAGCCAAGGGACCGCGAAATACACTGAAGCTTTCTTT. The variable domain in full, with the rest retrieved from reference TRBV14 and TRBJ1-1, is EAGVTQFPSHSVIEKGQTVTLRCDPISGHDNLYWYRRVMGKEIKFLLHFVKESKQDESGMPNNRFLAERTGGTYSTLKVQPAELEDSGVYFCASSQGTAKYTEAFFGQGTRLTVV.

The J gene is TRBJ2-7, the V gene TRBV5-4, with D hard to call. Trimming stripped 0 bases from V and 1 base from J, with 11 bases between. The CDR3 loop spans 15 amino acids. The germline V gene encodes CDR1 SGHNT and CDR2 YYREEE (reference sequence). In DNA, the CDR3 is TGTGCCAGCAGCTTGGTGGGATCGGAGTCCTACGAGCAGTACTTC. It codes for CASSLVGSESYEQYF.